These T cell receptor beta chains were read from a single sample in a study of post-analysis software for immune sequencing data. TCRdb reanalysed the PCR reads using MiXCR and keeps one entry per CDR3 protein. The data show hundreds of thousands of distinct CDR3 sequences, about 27% seen once. The sample consisted of blood. The receptors originated from a girl under 18 with multiple sclerosis. Each CDR3 is given with its conserved first and last residue. Fields, in order: J gene, clone size, D gene, V gene, CDR3 protein, CDR3 DNA. D genes are given only for firm matches. For some rows the clone size is stated as once, few or many, or as a class when expanded; others skip it.

TRBJ2-1	NA	TRBD1	TRBV10-3	CAIRNIGTADNEQFF	TGTGCCATCAGGAACATCGGGACAGCCGACAATGAGCAGTTCTTC
TRBJ1-1	few	NA	TRBV6-1	CAIKSNTEAFF	TGTGCCATCAAAAGCAACACTGAAGCTTTCTTT
TRBJ2-7	few	TRBD1	TRBV28	CASRTGGSYEQYF	TGTGCCAGCAGGACAGGGGGCAGCTACGAGCAGTACTTC
TRBJ2-7	few	TRBD1	TRBV9	CASSVSTGDSYEQYF	TGTGCCAGCAGCGTATCAACAGGGGATTCCTACGAGCAGTACTTC
TRBJ2-1	few	NA	TRBV29-1	CSVQGSGGFNEQFF	TGCAGCGTTCAGGGGTCGGGGGGCTTCAATGAGCAGTTCTTC
TRBJ1-4	NA	NA	TRBV2	CASSEIGRRGEKLFF	TGTGCCAGCAGTGAAATCGGCAGGAGGGGTGAAAAACTGTTTTTT
TRBJ2-3	NA	NA	TRBV6-1	CASSEARLVSGTDTQYF	TGTGCCAGCAGTGAAGCGCGGTTAGTTTCGGGCACAGATACGCAGTATTTT
TRBJ2-3	few	NA	TRBV5-1	CASSLEDRPTDTQYF	TGCGCCAGCAGCTTGGAGGACAGACCTACAGATACGCAGTATTTT
TRBJ1-4	NA	TRBD1	TRBV19	CASRLDRPNEKLFF	TGTGCCAGTAGGTTGGACAGGCCGAATGAAAAACTGTTTTTT
TRBJ2-3	NA	NA	TRBV7-2	CASSLAEGATQYF	TGTGCCAGCAGCTTAGCGGAAGGTGCTACGCAGTATTTT
TRBJ2-5	NA	TRBD1	TRBV29-1	CSVQGQGQETQYF	TGCAGCGTCCAGGGACAGGGACAAGAGACCCAGTACTTC
TRBJ2-3	NA	NA	TRBV11-2	CASSKGSASGTDTQYF	TGTGCCAGCAGCAAGGGTTCAGCTAGCGGCACAGATACGCAGTATTTT
TRBJ2-3	NA	NA	TRBV7-2	CARSLYSQGRKDTQYF	TGTGCCCGCAGCTTGTATAGCCAGGGACGGAAAGATACGCAGTATTTT
TRBJ1-4	NA	NA	TRBV3-1	CASSQVGRRAEKLFF	TGTGCCAGCAGCCAAGTCGGCAGGAGGGCTGAAAAACTGTTTTTT
TRBJ2-1	NA	TRBD2	TRBV2	CASRRLASYNEQFF	TGTGCCAGCAGAAGACTAGCCTCCTACAATGAGCAGTTCTTC
TRBJ2-5	NA	NA	TRBV20-1	CSAILIQETQYF	TGCAGTGCTATTTTAATTCAAGAGACCCAGTACTTC
TRBJ1-4	NA	NA	TRBV12-3/TRBV12-4	CASSPQGSAEKLFF	TGTGCCAGCAGTCCCCAGGGGTCTGCTGAAAAACTGTTTTTT
TRBJ2-5	NA	TRBD2	TRBV20-1	CSARTSVYSGQYF	TGCAGTGCTAGGACTAGCGTGTATTCGGGGCAGTACTTC
TRBJ2-1	NA	TRBD2	TRBV10-3	CAVRGEERNEQFF	TGTGCCGTACGGGGGGAGGAAAGGAATGAGCAGTTCTTC
TRBJ2-1	NA	TRBD2	TRBV7-8	CASSLSASGGGEQFF	TGTGCCAGCAGCTTATCGGCTAGCGGGGGCGGTGAGCAGTTCTTC
TRBJ1-2	NA	NA	TRBV7-9	CASSPSGQVYGYTF	TGTGCCAGCAGCCCGTCAGGTCAGGTATATGGCTACACCTTC
TRBJ2-7	NA	NA	TRBV14	CASSQRAGVIQYF	TGTGCCAGCAGCCAGAGGGCAGGTGTAATTCAGTACTTC
TRBJ2-5	few	NA	TRBV20-1	CSARGDSSWETQYF	TGCAGTGCTAGGGGAGACTCGTCTTGGGAGACCCAGTACTTC
TRBJ2-1	NA	NA	TRBV7-2	CASSTSWGTYNEQFF	TGTGCCAGCAGCACCTCCTGGGGGACCTACAATGAGCAGTTCTTC
TRBJ2-5	few	NA	TRBV2	CASTDGGIETQYF	TGTGCCAGCACTGATGGAGGAATAGAGACCCAGTACTTC
TRBJ1-5	few	TRBD1	TRBV28	CASGTGANQPQHF	TGTGCCAGCGGGACAGGGGCTAATCAGCCCCAGCATTTT
TRBJ2-3	NA	NA	TRBV10-2	CASSTGTPLGDTQYF	TGCGCCAGCAGTACCGGGACACCGTTGGGAGATACGCAGTATTTT
TRBJ2-4	few	NA	TRBV2	CASHGPPFKQYF	TGTGCCAGCCACGGGCCGCCCTTCAAGCAGTACTTC
TRBJ2-3	few	TRBD2	TRBV29-1	CSGDLTSGRTDTQYF	TGCAGCGGGGATCTGACTAGCGGGAGAACAGATACGCAGTATTTT
TRBJ2-5	NA	TRBD2	TRBV10-1	CASSESRAGEWNEQYF	TGCGCCAGCAGTGAGTCGCGAGCGGGAGAGTGGAATGAGCAGTACTTC
TRBJ2-7	few	NA	TRBV7-9	CASSRSRISYEQYF	TGTGCCAGCAGCCGAAGCAGGATATCCTACGAGCAGTACTTC
TRBJ1-5	NA	NA	TRBV24-1	CATRDGGNQPQHF	TGTGCCACCAGGGATGGGGGCAATCAGCCCCAGCATTTT
TRBJ2-1	few	NA	TRBV11-2	CASSTPGVDEQFF	TGTGCCAGCAGCACCCCAGGGGTGGATGAGCAGTTCTTC
TRBJ1-5	NA	TRBD1	TRBV18	CASSPSGQGWQPQHF	TGTGCCAGCTCACCCTCGGGACAGGGCTGGCAGCCCCAGCATTTT
TRBJ2-5	NA	NA	TRBV3-1	CASSQGYETQYF	TGTGCCAGCAGCCAGGGCTATGAGACCCAGTACTTC
TRBJ2-4	NA	NA	TRBV29-1	CSVETLGLKKIQYF	TGCAGCGTTGAAACTCTGGGACTCAAAAAAATTCAGTACTTC
TRBJ2-7	few	NA	TRBV5-6	CASSLTAEQYF	TGTGCCAGCAGCTTGACAGCCGAGCAGTACTTC
TRBJ2-5	many	NA	TRBV4-3	CASSLARGERETQYF	TGCGCCAGCAGCCTCGCGAGGGGGGAACGGGAGACCCAGTACTTC
TRBJ2-1	NA	NA	TRBV10-3	CAISTNRGGSYNEQFF	TGTGCCATCAGTACAAACAGGGGGGGCTCCTACAATGAGCAGTTCTTC
TRBJ1-1	NA	NA	TRBV15	CATSSRRGNTEAFF	TGTGCCACCAGCTCCCGGCGGGGGAACACTGAAGCTTTCTTT
TRBJ2-1	few	TRBD1	TRBV20-1	CSARDVWGRGSYNEQFF	TGCAGTGCTAGAGATGTTTGGGGCAGGGGGTCCTACAATGAGCAGTTCTTC
TRBJ2-4	few	NA	TRBV6-6	CASSYGGLAKNIQYF	TGTGCCAGCAGTTATGGCGGGTTAGCCAAAAACATTCAGTACTTC
TRBJ2-1	few	TRBD1	TRBV4-3	CASSHIIGTGGNEQFF	TGCGCCAGCAGCCACATCATAGGGACAGGGGGCAATGAGCAGTTCTTC
TRBJ2-7	NA	NA	TRBV27	CASSSPSLYEQYF	TGTGCCAGCAGTTCCCCTTCACTCTACGAGCAGTACTTC
TRBJ2-6	few	TRBD1	TRBV7-2	CASRPWDRVTGANVLTF	TGTGCCAGCAGACCGTGGGACAGGGTTACTGGGGCCAACGTCCTGACTTTC
TRBJ1-2	NA	NA	TRBV6-1	CASSPPPGGDYGYTF	TGTGCCAGCAGCCCGCCCCCCGGGGGAGACTATGGCTACACCTTC
TRBJ2-7	few	NA	TRBV20-1	CSARESGLAPAYEQYF	TGCAGTGCTAGGGAAAGTGGCCTAGCGCCTGCCTACGAGCAGTACTTC
TRBJ1-5	NA	NA	TRBV27	CASSLSLGGLGNQPQHF	TGTGCCAGCAGTTTATCCCTGGGGGGCTTGGGCAATCAGCCCCAGCATTTT
TRBJ2-3	once	TRBD1	TRBV5-1	CASSELSGTGTTDTQYF	TGCGCCAGCAGCGAGCTATCCGGGACAGGGACCACAGATACGCAGTATTTT
TRBJ2-5	few	NA	TRBV20-1	CSARGALGEAIQETQYF	TGCAGTGCTAGAGGCGCCCTGGGAGAGGCGATCCAAGAGACCCAGTACTTC
TRBJ2-7	many	NA	TRBV5-1	CASSDTLRSYEQYF	TGCGCCAGCTCGGACACACTCCGCTCCTACGAGCAGTACTTC
TRBJ2-1	few	TRBD2	TRBV5-1	CASSVSGGVDNEQFF	TGCGCCAGCAGCGTTAGCGGGGGGGTAGACAATGAGCAGTTCTTC
TRBJ2-7	few	TRBD1	TRBV4-1	CASSQELGGQGVYEQYF	TGCGCCAGCAGCCAAGAATTAGGGGGACAGGGAGTTTACGAGCAGTACTTC
TRBJ2-5	NA	TRBD2	TRBV29-1	CSPRGLAAEETQYF	TGCAGCCCCCGCGGACTAGCGGCGGAGGAGACCCAGTACTTC
TRBJ2-1	few	NA	TRBV7-9	CASSHGDSSYNEQFF	TGTGCCAGCAGCCACGGTGACAGCTCCTACAATGAGCAGTTCTTC
TRBJ2-1	NA	TRBD1	TRBV7-2	CASTRGIARSYNEQFF	TGTGCCAGCACCAGGGGGATAGCACGCTCCTACAATGAGCAGTTCTTC
TRBJ2-5	few	TRBD1	TRBV2	CATTGEETQYF	TGTGCCACGACAGGGGAAGAGACCCAGTACTTC